These T cell receptor beta chains were read from a single sample in a study of T-cell reconstitution after alpha-beta-depleted transplantation in children. MiXCR was run by TCRdb on the PCR reads, yielding one entry per CDR3 protein. The table includes some 250,000 distinct CDR3 sequences, around 12% detected once. The source material was PBMCs from the stem cell graft donor, sampled from the stem cell graft. Receptors originate from a human donor who donated a stem cell graft to a child with acute lymphoblastic leukemia. CDR3s include the opening cysteine and the closing phenylalanine or tryptophan. The D gene is left open where the match is weak. A clone size is listed for some rows: how often the clone was seen (once, few, many), or a class if it is expanded.

clone size: .
V gene: TRBV5-6
CDR3 length: 13
D gene: .
J gene: TRBJ1-6
CDR3 protein: CASKQGVDSPLHF
CDR3 DNA: TGTGCCAGCAAACAGGGCGTCGATTCACCCCTCCACTTT

clone size: many
V gene: TRBV5-1
CDR3 length: 16
D gene: .
J gene: TRBJ2-1
CDR3 protein: CASSLEAGLIYNEQFF
CDR3 DNA: TGCGCCAGCAGCTTGGAGGCGGGATTGATCTACAATGAGCAGTTCTTC

clone size: many
V gene: TRBV20-1
CDR3 length: 15
D gene: .
J gene: TRBJ2-7
CDR3 protein: CSAREMDSPRYEQYF
CDR3 DNA: TGCAGTGCTAGAGAAATGGATTCCCCCCGTTACGAGCAGTACTTC

clone size: .
V gene: TRBV12-3/TRBV12-4
CDR3 length: 16
D gene: TRBD1
J gene: TRBJ1-1
CDR3 protein: CASRKPHQQGATEAFF
CDR3 DNA: TGTGCCAGCAGAAAACCTCACCAACAGGGGGCCACTGAAGCTTTCTTT

clone size: few
V gene: TRBV12-3/TRBV12-4
CDR3 length: 14
D gene: .
J gene: TRBJ1-2
CDR3 protein: CASSPAGANYGYTF
CDR3 DNA: TGTGCCAGCAGCCCCGCGGGGGCCAACTATGGCTACACCTTC

clone size: many
V gene: TRBV9
CDR3 length: 14
D gene: TRBD1
J gene: TRBJ2-7
CDR3 protein: CASSPADRGYEQYF
CDR3 DNA: TGTGCCAGCAGTCCGGCGGACAGGGGCTACGAGCAGTACTTC

clone size: many
V gene: TRBV27
CDR3 length: 14
D gene: .
J gene: TRBJ1-6
CDR3 protein: CASSFGGAHSPLHF
CDR3 DNA: TGTGCCAGCAGTTTCGGCGGGGCCCATTCACCCCTCCACTTT

clone size: many
V gene: TRBV20-1
CDR3 length: 14
D gene: .
J gene: TRBJ1-1
CDR3 protein: CSASPGGADTEAFF
CDR3 DNA: TGCAGTGCTAGTCCAGGAGGGGCGGACACTGAAGCTTTCTTT

clone size: many
V gene: TRBV7-2
CDR3 length: 15
D gene: .
J gene: TRBJ1-4
CDR3 protein: CASSKTATTNEKLFF
CDR3 DNA: TGTGCCAGCAGCAAGACAGCTACAACTAATGAAAAACTGTTTTTT

clone size: .
V gene: TRBV3-1
CDR3 length: 20
D gene: TRBD2
J gene: TRBJ2-1
CDR3 protein: CASCQQVRLAVSNSYNEQFF
CDR3 DNA: TGTGCCAGCTGCCAACAAGTTCGACTAGCGGTCTCCAACTCCTACAATGAGCAGTTCTTC

clone size: few
V gene: TRBV7-2
CDR3 length: 15
D gene: .
J gene: TRBJ1-6
CDR3 protein: CASTEMGAPNSPLHF
CDR3 DNA: TGTGCCAGCACCGAGATGGGGGCGCCCAATTCACCCCTCCACTTT

clone size: .
V gene: TRBV7-9
CDR3 length: 16
D gene: .
J gene: TRBJ2-2
CDR3 protein: CASSLREGPNTGELFF
CDR3 DNA: TGTGCCAGCAGCTTACGGGAAGGGCCGAACACCGGGGAGCTGTTTTTT

clone size: many
V gene: TRBV2
CDR3 length: 14
D gene: .
J gene: TRBJ1-1
CDR3 protein: CARAKAGGTTEAFF
CDR3 DNA: TGTGCCCGCGCGAAGGCTGGGGGTACGACTGAAGCTTTCTTT

clone size: many
V gene: TRBV20-1
CDR3 length: 12
D gene: .
J gene: TRBJ1-2
CDR3 protein: CSASFGNYGYTF
CDR3 DNA: TGCAGTGCCAGTTTTGGCAACTATGGCTACACCTTC

clone size: many
V gene: TRBV20-1
CDR3 length: 16
D gene: .
J gene: TRBJ2-3
CDR3 protein: CSAKYGGSLTGDTQYF
CDR3 DNA: TGCAGTGCTAAGTATGGGGGGTCCTTGACTGGAGATACGCAGTATTTT

clone size: many
V gene: TRBV20-1
CDR3 length: 14
D gene: .
J gene: TRBJ2-7
CDR3 protein: CSAKIRDIRDEQYF
CDR3 DNA: TGCAGTGCTAAAATCCGGGACATTCGGGACGAGCAGTACTTC

clone size: many
V gene: TRBV28
CDR3 length: 15
D gene: TRBD1
J gene: TRBJ2-1
CDR3 protein: CASNPQDRVYNEQFF
CDR3 DNA: TGTGCCAGCAACCCTCAAGACAGGGTGTACAATGAGCAGTTCTTC

clone size: .
V gene: TRBV27
CDR3 length: 13
D gene: .
J gene: TRBJ2-1
CDR3 protein: CASSFNGEIEQFF
CDR3 DNA: TGTGCCAGCAGTTTTAACGGGGAAATTGAGCAGTTCTTC